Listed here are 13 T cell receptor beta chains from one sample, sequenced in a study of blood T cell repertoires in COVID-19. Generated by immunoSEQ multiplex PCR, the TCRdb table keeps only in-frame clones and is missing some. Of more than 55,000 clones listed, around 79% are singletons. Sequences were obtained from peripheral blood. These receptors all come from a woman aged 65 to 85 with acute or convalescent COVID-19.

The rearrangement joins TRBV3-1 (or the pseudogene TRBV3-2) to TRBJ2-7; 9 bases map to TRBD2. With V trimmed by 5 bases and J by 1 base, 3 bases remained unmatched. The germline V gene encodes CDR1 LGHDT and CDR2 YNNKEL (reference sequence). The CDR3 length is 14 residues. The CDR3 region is CASSFTSGSYEQYF. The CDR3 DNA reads TGTGCCAGCAGCTTCACTAGCGGGTCCTACGAGCAGTACTTC.

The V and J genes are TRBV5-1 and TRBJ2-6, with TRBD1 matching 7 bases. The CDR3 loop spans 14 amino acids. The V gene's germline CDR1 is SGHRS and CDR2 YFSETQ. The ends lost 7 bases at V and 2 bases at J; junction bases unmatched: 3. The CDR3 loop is CASSTGAGANVLTF. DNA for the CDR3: TGCGCCAGCTCCACAGGGGCTGGGGCCAACGTCCTGACTTTC. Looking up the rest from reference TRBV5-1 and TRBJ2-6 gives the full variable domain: KAGVTQTPRYLIKTRGQQVTLSCSPISGHRSVSWYQQTPGQGLQFLFEYFSETQRNKGNFPGRFSGRQFSNSRSEMNVSTLELGDSALYLCASSTGAGANVLTFGAGSRLTVL.

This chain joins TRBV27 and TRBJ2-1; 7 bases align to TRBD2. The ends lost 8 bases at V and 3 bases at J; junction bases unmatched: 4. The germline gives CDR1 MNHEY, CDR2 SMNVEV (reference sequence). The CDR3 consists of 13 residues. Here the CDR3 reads CASSGTNYNEQFF. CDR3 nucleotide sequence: TGTGCCAGCTCGGGGACTAACTACAATGAGCAGTTCTTC.

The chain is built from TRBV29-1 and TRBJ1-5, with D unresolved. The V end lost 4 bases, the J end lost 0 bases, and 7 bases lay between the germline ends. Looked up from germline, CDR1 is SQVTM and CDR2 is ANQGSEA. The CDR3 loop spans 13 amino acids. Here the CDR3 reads CSVGAHSNQPQHF. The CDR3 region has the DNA TGCAGCGTTGGAGCGCATAGCAATCAGCCCCAGCATTTT.

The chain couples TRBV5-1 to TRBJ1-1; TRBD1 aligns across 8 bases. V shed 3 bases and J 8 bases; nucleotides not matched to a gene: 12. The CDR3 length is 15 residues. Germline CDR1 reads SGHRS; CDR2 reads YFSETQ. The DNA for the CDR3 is TGCGCCAGCAGCTCTGAAGCGACAGGGGTCTACGAAGCTTTCTTT. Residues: CASSSEATGVYEAFF.

DNA of the CDR3: TGTGCCAGCAGCTTAGGACTAGCGGGGTCCAAAAACATTCAGTACTTC. Translated: CASSLGLAGSKNIQYF. The chain carries TRBV3-1 (or the pseudogene TRBV3-2) and TRBJ2-4; TRBD2 matches 12 bases. V trimming: 5 bases; J trimming: 2 bases; junction bases outside the gene matches: 4. This CDR3 has 16 residues. Germline CDR1 is LGHDT and CDR2 is YNNKEL (reference sequence).

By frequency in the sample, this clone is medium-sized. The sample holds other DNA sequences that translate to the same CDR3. The CDR3 loop is CASSLGDTSNQPQHF. The CDR3 DNA sequence: TGTGCCAGCAGCCTAGGGGACACTAGCAATCAGCCCCAGCATTTT. The rearrangement links TRBV7-9 to TRBJ1-5; D is possibly TRBD1 (6 bases). The CDR3 sequence is 15 residues long. Trimming took off 5 bases at V and 0 bases at J, with 11 bases between the two ends. Germline CDR1 reads SEHNR; CDR2 reads FQNEAQ (reference sequence).

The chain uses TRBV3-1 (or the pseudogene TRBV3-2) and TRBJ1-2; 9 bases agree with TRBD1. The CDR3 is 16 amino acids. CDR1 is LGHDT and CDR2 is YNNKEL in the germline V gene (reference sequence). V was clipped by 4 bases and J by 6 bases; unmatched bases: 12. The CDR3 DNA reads TGTGCCAGCAGCCTCATACCGGGACAGGGTCTGGATGGCTACACCTTC. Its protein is CASSLIPGQGLDGYTF.

The CDR3, as DNA: TGTGCCAGCAGCCCAGGGACAGGCCCTAACTATGGCTACACCTTC. Translated, it gives CASSPGTGPNYGYTF. The V gene is TRBV9, the J gene TRBJ1-2; 8 bases match TRBD1. Germline CDR1 reads SGDLS; CDR2 reads YYNGEE. V lost 4 bases and J lost 0; bases outside the gene matches: 5. This CDR3 has 15 amino acids.

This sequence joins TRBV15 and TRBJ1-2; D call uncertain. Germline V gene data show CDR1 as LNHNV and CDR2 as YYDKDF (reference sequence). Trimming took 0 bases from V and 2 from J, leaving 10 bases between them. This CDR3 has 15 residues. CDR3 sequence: CATSRDLAANYGYTF. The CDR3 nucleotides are TGTGCCACCAGCAGAGATCTAGCGGCGAACTATGGCTACACCTTC.

Written as DNA, the CDR3 is TGTGCCAGCAGCGACAGCCTATCTGCGAACACTGAAGCTTTCTTT. This encodes CASSDSLSANTEAFF. V usage is TRBV6-6 and J usage is TRBJ1-1; D may be TRBD1 (5 bases). This CDR3 has 15 residues. Per the germline V gene, CDR1 is MNHNY and CDR2 is SVGAGI (reference sequence). The V end lost 6 bases, the J end lost 1 base, and 15 bases lay between the germline ends.

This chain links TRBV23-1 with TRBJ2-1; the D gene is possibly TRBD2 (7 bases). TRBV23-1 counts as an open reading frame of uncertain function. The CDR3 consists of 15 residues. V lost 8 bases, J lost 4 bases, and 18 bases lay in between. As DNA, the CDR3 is TGCGCCAGCTTACGCGGGGGCCACAGGTACAATGAGCAGTTCTTC. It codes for CASLRGGHRYNEQFF.

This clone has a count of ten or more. The CDR3 bases are TGTGCCAGCAGCTTGGAGGGGAGGTATGGCTACACCTTC. As protein: CASSLEGRYGYTF. The rearrangement joins TRBV5-8 to TRBJ1-2; a possible D gene is TRBD1 (5 bases). This CDR3 spans 13 amino acids. The germline V gene encodes CDR1 SGHTS and CDR2 YDEGEE. V was trimmed by 0 bases and J by 5 bases, leaving 8 bases between them.